This TCR beta chain was observed in a study of T cell repertoires in cytomegalovirus infection. Study context: Both a matching HLA type and CMV infection were indicated by public TCR beta signatures.

The study, taken as a whole, reports: There were carriers of CMV plus the relevant HLA, and cumulative public TCR beta family frequency identified them.

V lost 5 bases and J lost 4, with 9 bases in between. The CDR3 is 12 residues long. Germline V gene lookup returns CDR1 DFQATT and CDR2 SNEGSKA (reference sequence). MiXCR, applied by TCRdb to the reads, yields one record per CDR3 protein. This sample has about 310,000 distinct CDR3 sequences; about 8.8% occur once, and the top ten carry approximately 2.4%. This clonotype was picked up many times. Its antigen is as yet unknown. The sequenced sample was PBMCs. The chain uses TRBV20-1 and TRBJ2-1; D ambiguous. The TCR was taken from a human donor in good health (CMV status not recorded). Some clones in this sample may be carry-over from other donors' samples. The CDR3 region is CSAVDKYNEQFF. The CDR3 nucleotides are TGCAGTGCTGTAGATAAGTACAATGAGCAGTTCTTC.